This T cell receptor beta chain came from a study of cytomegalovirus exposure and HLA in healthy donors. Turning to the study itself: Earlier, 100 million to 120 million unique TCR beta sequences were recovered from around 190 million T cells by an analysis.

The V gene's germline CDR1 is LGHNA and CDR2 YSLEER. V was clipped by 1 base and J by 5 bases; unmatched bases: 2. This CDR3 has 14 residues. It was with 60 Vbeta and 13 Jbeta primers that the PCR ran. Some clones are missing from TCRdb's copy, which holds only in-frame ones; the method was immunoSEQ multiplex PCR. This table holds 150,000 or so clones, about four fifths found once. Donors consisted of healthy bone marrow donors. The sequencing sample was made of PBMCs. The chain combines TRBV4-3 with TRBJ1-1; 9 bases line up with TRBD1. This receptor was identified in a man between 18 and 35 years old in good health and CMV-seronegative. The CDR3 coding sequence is TGCGCCAGCAGCCAAGGAGGGACAGGGACTGAAGCTTTCTTT. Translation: CASSQGGTGTEAFF.